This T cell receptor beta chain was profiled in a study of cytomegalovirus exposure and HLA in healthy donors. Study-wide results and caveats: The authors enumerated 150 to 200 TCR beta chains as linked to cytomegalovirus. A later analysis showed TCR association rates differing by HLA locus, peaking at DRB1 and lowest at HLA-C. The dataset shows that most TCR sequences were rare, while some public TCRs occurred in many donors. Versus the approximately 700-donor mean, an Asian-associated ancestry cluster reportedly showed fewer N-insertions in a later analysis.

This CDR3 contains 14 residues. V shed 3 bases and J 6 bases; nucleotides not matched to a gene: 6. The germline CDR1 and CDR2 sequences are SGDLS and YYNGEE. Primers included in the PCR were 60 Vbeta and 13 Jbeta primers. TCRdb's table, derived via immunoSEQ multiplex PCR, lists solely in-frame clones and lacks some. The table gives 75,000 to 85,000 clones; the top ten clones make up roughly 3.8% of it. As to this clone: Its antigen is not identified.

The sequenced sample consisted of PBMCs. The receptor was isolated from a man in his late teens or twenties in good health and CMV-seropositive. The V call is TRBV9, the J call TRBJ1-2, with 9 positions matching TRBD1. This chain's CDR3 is CASSASQGADGYTF. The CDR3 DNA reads TGTGCCAGCAGCGCCTCACAGGGGGCAGATGGCTACACCTTC.